This T cell receptor (beta chain) was recorded in a study of Graves' ophthalmopathy and Graves' hyperthyroidism. About the research overall: Hyperthyroidism was considered stable when no ophthalmopathy appeared within 18 months of follow-up.

This clonotype has at least ten counts. The antigen remains undetermined. Hyperthyroidism was new, under 2 months, in patients aged 18 to 65. Study-wide points: Blood also harbored most expanded thyroid clonotypes above 0.001 frequency. A model of 13 signatures distinguished ophthalmopathy from stable hyperthyroidism at about 86% sensitivity and approximately 77% specificity.

Using RNA transcripts, the TCR beta CDR3 regions were amplified. RT-PCR was first run with HTBI primers, then multiplex PCR in a second round. In TCRdb, the multiplex PCR reads were re-called with MiXCR into one record per CDR3 protein. The sample contains over a million distinct CDR3 sequences, about 40% of which appear only once. The CDR3 is made up of 13 amino acids. The germline V gene encodes CDR1 SQVTM and CDR2 ANQGSEA. The V gene lost 5 bases and the J gene lost 2 bases, with 9 bases spanning the gap. This sequence was found in an adult man with Graves' hyperthyroidism. Sequencing was carried out using peripheral blood or thyroid tissue (not recorded which). The rearrangement links TRBV29-1 to TRBJ2-2, with D perhaps TRBD1 (5 bases). The CDR3 nucleotides read TGCAGCGTTCCAGGGTACAACACCGGGGAGCTGTTTTTT. The encoded protein is CSVPGYNTGELFF.